This TCR beta chain was found in a study of lymphopenia after photon versus proton radiotherapy. Using immunoSEQ multiplex PCR, the repertoire was profiled, and TCRdb retains in-frame clones only, with some absent. The sample shows about 70,000 clones, 85% to 90% of them seen only once. Between the trimmed V and J ends, which lost 4 bases and 0 bases, there was a span of 16 bases. This CDR3 region has 16 residues. In germline, CDR1 is SGHRS, CDR2 YFSETQ. The chain links TRBV5-1 to TRBJ1-1; a weak D match, TRBD1 (5 bases). The sample here was peripheral blood, taken from a patient treated with proton-based radiotherapy. The sequence was obtained from a man at least 80 years old with esophageal cancer. CDR3 nucleotide sequence: TGCGCCAGCAGCCCCGGGCAGGGCCTCATGAACACTGAAGCTTTCTTT. This sequence encodes CASSPGQGLMNTEAFF.